This T cell receptor (beta chain) was profiled in a study of T cells in Graves' hyperthyroidism and ophthalmopathy. At least ten counts were recorded for this clonotype. With 3 bases removed from V and 2 bases from J, the gap between germline ends came to 8 bases. The CDR3 spans 13 residues. Germline loops: CDR1 SGHAT, CDR2 FQNNGV. Regions amplified from RNA transcripts were the TCR beta CDR3 regions. The HTBI primer set drove a first-round RT-PCR of the TCR CDR3. TCRdb redid the calling of the multiplex PCR reads with MiXCR, one entry per CDR3 protein. Of under 350,000 distinct CDR3 sequences listed, roughly 13% are singletons.

The TCR sequence derives from a woman in her 40s with Graves' ophthalmopathy. Sequencing was done on a sample of blood. This rearrangement joins TRBV11-2 to TRBJ2-7, with D unclear. The CDR3 region has the DNA TGTGCCAGCAGCTTGGCTACAGCCTACGAGCAGTACTTC. This translates into CASSLATAYEQYF.